Listed here is a single TCR beta chain. Its antigen is currently not known. No base quality information exists; no much larger clone differs at one position. Collaborating institutions collected whole blood in K2EDTA tubes following their own protocols. Collaborator samples were shipped for TCRbeta analysis as frozen whole blood, isolated PBMCs, or DNA extracted from either sample type. This sample was taken from a study of blood T cell repertoires in COVID-19 (TCRdb year 2020). Background for the entire study: Samples covering the acute and convalescent phases of COVID-19 were provided by collaborators in the United States, Italy and Spain. The material from the prospective study consisted of cDNA or gDNA derived from T cells, B-cell-depleted T cells, or PBMCs. Deeply sampled blood TCRbeta repertoires from subjects exposed to, actively infected with, or recovered from COVID-19 were included in the dataset. The repertoires were made available in a free public database intended to serve as a resource for research on the immune response to SARS-CoV-2. The samples were drawn from two sources: the first 160 participants of the ongoing ImmuneRACE study, and fewer than 1,500 subjects contributed by 6 global collaborators. The sample metadata nearly always contained a de-identified subject ID, COVID-19 status, age in years and sex. Where HLA class I and class II types were available, the types were taken from metadata supplied by the sample provider, not from assay-based typing. Points the paper makes about the study in general: Clinical and demographic metadata were provided uncurated, with the amount varying by source and participant.

TCRbeta CDR3 regions were amplified from genomic DNA using the immunoSEQ Assay, a bias-controlled multiplex PCR. Per the source publication's procedure: Nucleated cell counts per sample were estimated from amplification of reference gene primers within the assay. To quantify the absolute abundance of each unique TCRbeta CDR3 rearrangement, sequence reads were collapsed and filtered. For each sample, productive Simpson clonality was calculated by taking the square root of Simpson's diversity index across productive rearrangements. TCRdb limited this immuneACCESS table to in-frame rearrangements with V and J called. A share of clones is missing; checked studies link under half to unresolved V genes, and the rest is unexplained. From that table come the V and J calls and clone size; the DNA was used to work out D and trimming. The sample contains some 270,000 clones, about 89% of them found a single time. The ten largest clones take up more than 0.75% of the sample.

V and J are truncated by 0 bases and 7 bases respectively, leaving an intervening sequence of 13 bases. CDR1 and CDR2 (SGHRS, YFSETQ) derive from the germline V gene. The CDR3 numbers 14 residues from cysteine through phenylalanine. The CDR3 DNA has 42 bases and is translated from base 1. The sample comprised peripheral blood. The chain is made from TRBV5-1 and TRBJ1-2; TRBD1 might be the D gene, on 5 matching bases. This TCR was sampled from a man between 25 and 39 years old with acute or convalescent COVID-19. The CDR3 loop reads CASSLAWGGSGYTF. The sequence in DNA is TGCGCCAGCAGCTTGGCCTGGGGGGGATCTGGCTACACCTTC. Joined to the reference TRBV5-1 and TRBJ1-2 proteins, this CDR3 gives the full variable domain: KAGVTQTPRYLIKTRGQQVTLSCSPISGHRSVSWYQQTPGQGLQFLFEYFSETQRNKGNFPGRFSGRQFSNSRSEMNVSTLELGDSALYLCASSLAWGGSGYTFGSGTRLTVV.